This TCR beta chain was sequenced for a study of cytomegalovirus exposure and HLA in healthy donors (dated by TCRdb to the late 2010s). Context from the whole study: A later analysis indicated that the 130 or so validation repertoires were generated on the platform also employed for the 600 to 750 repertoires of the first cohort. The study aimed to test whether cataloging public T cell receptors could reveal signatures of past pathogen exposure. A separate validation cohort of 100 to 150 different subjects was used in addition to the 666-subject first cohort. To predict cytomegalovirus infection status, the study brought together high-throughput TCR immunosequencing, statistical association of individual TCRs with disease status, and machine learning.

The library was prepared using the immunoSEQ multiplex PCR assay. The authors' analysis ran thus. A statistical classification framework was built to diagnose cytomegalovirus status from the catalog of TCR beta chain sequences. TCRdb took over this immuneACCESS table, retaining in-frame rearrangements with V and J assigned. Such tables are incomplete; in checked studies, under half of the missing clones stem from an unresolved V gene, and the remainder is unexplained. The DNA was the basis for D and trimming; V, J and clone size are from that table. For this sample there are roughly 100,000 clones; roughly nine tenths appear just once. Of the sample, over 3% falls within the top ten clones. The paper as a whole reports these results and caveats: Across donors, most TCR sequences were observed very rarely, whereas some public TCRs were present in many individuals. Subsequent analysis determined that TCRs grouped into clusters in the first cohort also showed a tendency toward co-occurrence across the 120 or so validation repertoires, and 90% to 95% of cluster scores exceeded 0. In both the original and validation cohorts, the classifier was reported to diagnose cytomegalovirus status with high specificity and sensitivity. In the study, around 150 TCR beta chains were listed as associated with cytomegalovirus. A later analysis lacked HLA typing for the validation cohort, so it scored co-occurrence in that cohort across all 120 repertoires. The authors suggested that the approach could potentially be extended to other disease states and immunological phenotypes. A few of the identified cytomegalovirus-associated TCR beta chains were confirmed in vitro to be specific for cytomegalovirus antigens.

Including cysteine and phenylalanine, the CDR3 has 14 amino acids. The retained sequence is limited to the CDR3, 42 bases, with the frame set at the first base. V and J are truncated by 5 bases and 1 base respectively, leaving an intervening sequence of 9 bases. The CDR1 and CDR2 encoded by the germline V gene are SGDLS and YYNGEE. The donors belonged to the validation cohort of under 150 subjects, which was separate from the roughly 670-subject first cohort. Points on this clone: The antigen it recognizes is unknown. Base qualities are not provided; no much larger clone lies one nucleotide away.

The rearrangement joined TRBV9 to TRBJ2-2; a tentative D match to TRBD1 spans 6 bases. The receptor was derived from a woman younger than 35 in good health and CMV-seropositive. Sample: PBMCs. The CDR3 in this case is CASRPTGNTGELFF. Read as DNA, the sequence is TGTGCCAGCAGGCCGACAGGGAACACCGGGGAGCTGTTTTTT.